This T cell receptor (delta chain) was captured by sequencing in a study of Vδ1+ human thymocytes. Study-level points and caveats: Highly polyclonal TRG and TRD repertoires with Gaussian CDR3 length distributions appeared in thymus.

Germline trimming cut 3 bases from V and 2 bases from J; bases unmatched to any gene: 3. The CDR3 is made up of 14 amino acids. Germline V CDR1 and CDR2: TSWWSYY, QGS. After alphabeta T cell depletion, CD3+ Vdelta1+ Vdelta2- thymocytes were sorted. Concerning this clone itself: As yet, its antigen is unknown.

The template was reverse-transcribed extracted RNA. The CDR3 regions were amplified by multiplex PCR from V-gene primers to a constant-region primer. TCRdb re-called the multiplex PCR reads using CATT. The sample yields about 73,000 delta-chain clones, about 30% seen once. The specimen sequenced was Vdelta1+ gamma-delta thymocytes from the thymus. Subset defined: FACS-sorted CD3+ TCRalphabeta- TCRVdelta1+ TCRVdelta2- thymocytes. The receptor was isolated from a boy in the first two years of life who had congenital heart surgery. V usage is TRDV1 and J usage is TRDJ1; 7 nucleotides align to TRDD3. CDR3 DNA: TGTGCTCTTGGGGAGGCGGGGGATACCGATAAACTCATCTTT. This gives the protein CALGEAGDTDKLIF.